Following are 20 T cell receptor beta chains from one sample sequenced in a study of T cells after yellow fever vaccination (dated by TCRdb to about 2019). Sample treatment or condition, as interpreted from the label and publication: live attenuated yellow fever vaccine strain. The protocol used for the library was 5' RACE. The sequencer was an Illumina NovaSeq 6000. The raw public data were reprocessed by TCRdb itself: fastp quality trimming at Q25, MiXCR clonotype calling, in-frame beta chains only. Every distinct CDR3 protein forms one entry, paired with its most common genes and DNA. For this sample the table gives 250,000 to 300,000 distinct CDR3 sequences, of which roughly 5.2% were detected only once. Clones ranked in the top ten supply roughly 3.5% of the sample. Specimen: CD4+ T cells sorted from PBMCs, collected on the day of the yellow fever booster vaccination. All receptors come from a young man who received the YFV17D yellow fever vaccine.

Only a few counts were recorded for this clonotype. V and J are TRBV27 and TRBJ2-1; the D is unclear. Germline V gives CDR1 MNHEY, CDR2 SMNVEV (reference sequence). The CDR3 extends over 13 amino acids. Trimming took off 7 bases at V and 8 bases at J, with 15 bases between the two ends. The DNA of the CDR3 is TGTGCCAGCAAGGAACTGGTCCGGGATGAGCAGTTCTTC. The encoded protein is CASKELVRDEQFF.

The gene calls are TRBV9 and TRBJ2-1, with 9 bases fitting TRBD2. The CDR3 is 16 amino acids. Trimming removed 3 bases from V and 0 bases from J; junction bases left unmatched: 4. Germline V gene data show CDR1 as SGDLS and CDR2 as YYNGEE. For the CDR3, the DNA is TGTGCCAGCAGCGCCGCGCGGGGGGGCTCCTACAATGAGCAGTTCTTC. It codes for CASSAARGGSYNEQFF.

The chain joins TRBV29-1 to TRBJ1-1, with a tentative D call TRBD1 (5 bases). CDR1 and CDR2 from the germline V gene are SQVTM and ANQGSEA. The CDR3 contains 13 residues. Trimming cost V 4 bases and J 1 base, with 10 bases left between them. The CDR3 spells CSVGRGRNTEAFF. The DNA for the CDR3 is TGCAGCGTTGGGAGGGGACGGAACACTGAAGCTTTCTTT.

J is TRBJ2-2 and V is TRBV7-3, with 7 nucleotides matching TRBD2. The CDR3 loop spans 16 amino acids. Germline V gene lookup returns CDR1 SGHTA and CDR2 FQGTGA. Trimming at V came to 5 bases and at J to 1 base, leaving 7 bases not matched to a gene. CDR3 coding DNA: TGTGCCAGCAGCCCCCTTTCGGGGGGGAACACCGGGGAGCTGTTTTTT. Protein product: CASSPLSGGNTGELFF.

V is TRBV29-1 and J is TRBJ1-2, with a weak D call TRBD1 (5 bases). Trimming cost V 4 bases and J 8 bases, with 11 bases left between them. This CDR3 comprises 11 residues. CDR1 is SQVTM and CDR2 is ANQGSEA in the germline V gene. CDR3 nucleotide sequence: TGCAGCGTTGTACAGGTCAGCGGCTACACCTTC. This translates into CSVVQVSGYTF.

The CDR3 sequence is CSASRGLSSYEQYV. The CDR3 DNA reads as TGCAGTGCTAGTCGCGGGTTGAGCTCCTACGAGCAGTACGTC. V gene TRBV20-1 combines with J gene TRBJ2-7; TRBD2 is a possible D gene (5 bases). CDR1 is DFQATT, CDR2 SNEGSKA, per germline (reference sequence). The CDR3 is 14 amino acids. V shed 3 bases and J shed 0 bases, with 12 bases lying between them.

This clonotype was seen ten or more times. The chain is built from TRBV7-2 and TRBJ2-6; the D is unclear. Trimming left V 1 base short and J 2 bases short, with 9 bases between. This CDR3 region has 16 residues. The V gene's germline CDR1 is SGHTA and CDR2 FQGNSA. Here the CDR3 DNA reads TGTGCCAGCAGCTTAGGTCCCATGGCTGGGGCCAACGTCCTGACTTTC. This sequence encodes CASSLGPMAGANVLTF.

This clonotype was detected many times. This chain links TRBV7-2 with TRBJ2-5; 13 nucleotides align to TRBD2. After removal of 5 bases from V and 5 bases from J, the junction contained 8 bases not matched to a gene. This CDR3 is built from 16 residues. The germline CDR1 and CDR2 sequences are SGHTA and FQGNSA. The CDR3 DNA follows: TGTGCCAGCAGCCGAAGTGAGGGACTAGCGGGGGAGACCCAGTACTTC. It codes for CASSRSEGLAGETQYF.

The sample holds a few counts of this clonotype. The rearrangement uses TRBV20-1 and TRBJ1-1, with D tentatively TRBD1 (5 bases). The germline V gene has CDR1 DFQATT and CDR2 SNEGSKA (reference sequence). This CDR3 contains 12 residues. V lost 3 bases and J 1 base, leaving 6 bases between the germline ends. The CDR3: CSARGGNTEAFF. The DNA of the CDR3 is TGCAGTGCTAGGGGGGGGAACACTGAAGCTTTCTTT.

The chain is built from TRBV11-2 and TRBJ1-1; 7 bases fit TRBD1. The CDR3 sequence is 14 residues long. Germline loops: CDR1 SGHAT, CDR2 FQNNGV. With V trimmed by 5 bases and J by 8 bases, 11 bases remained unmatched. This CDR3 reads CASSLEGALREAFF. DNA for the CDR3: TGTGCCAGCAGCCTGGAGGGGGCCCTGCGAGAAGCTTTCTTT.

Many counts were recorded for this clonotype. The chain joins TRBV5-1 to TRBJ2-2; no firm D call. The V end lost 0 bases, the J end lost 6 bases, and 3 bases lay between the germline ends. The CDR3 contains 12 residues. Looked up from germline, CDR1 is SGHRS and CDR2 is YFSETQ. In DNA, the CDR3 is TGCGCCAGCAGCTTGGAGGCCGGGGAGCTGTTTTTT. This translates into CASSLEAGELFF.

This clonotype was observed a few times. V is TRBV7-9 and J is TRBJ2-5; possibly TRBD2 for D (5 bases). The germline gives CDR1 SEHNR, CDR2 FQNEAQ (reference sequence). Trimming took 3 bases from V and 7 from J, leaving 18 bases between them. The CDR3 contains 15 residues. The CDR3 reads CASSFLERTRGTQYF. In DNA, the CDR3 is TGTGCCAGCAGCTTTCTTGAGCGGACTCGGGGGACCCAGTACTTC.

This clonotype was picked up a small number of times. The genes are TRBV5-6 and TRBJ2-5, with D tentatively TRBD2 (6 bases). Looked up from germline, CDR1 is SGHDT and CDR2 is YYEEEE. The V gene lost 0 bases and the J gene lost 2 bases, with 11 bases spanning the gap. This CDR3 has 15 residues. As DNA, the CDR3 is TGTGCCAGCAGCTTGGTAGTTAGCGGTCAAGAGACCCAGTACTTC. It codes for CASSLVVSGQETQYF.

This clonotype came up a few times. The V and J genes are TRBV7-8 and TRBJ2-4, with 9 bases fitting TRBD1. V was clipped by 2 bases and J by 6 bases; unmatched bases: 2. The length of the CDR3 is 14 residues. CDR1 and CDR2 from the germline V gene are SGHVS and FQNEAQ. The CDR3 nucleotides are TGTGCCAGCAGCTTACAGACAGGGGGAAACATTCAGTACTTC. Translated: CASSLQTGGNIQYF. The variable domain in full, completed from reference TRBV7-8 and TRBJ2-4, reads GAGVSQSPRYKVAKRGQDVALRCDPISGHVSLFWYQQALGQGPEFLTYFQNEAQLDKSGLPSDRFFAERPEGSVSTLKIQRTQQEDSAVYLCASSLQTGGNIQYFGAGTRLSVL.

CDR3 nucleotides: TGCAGCGTTGGGCGGAATGAGCAGTTCTTC. Protein: CSVGRNEQFF. The chain joins TRBV29-1 to TRBJ2-1, with D unclear. In germline, CDR1 is SQVTM, CDR2 ANQGSEA. The CDR3 runs 10 residues. V was trimmed by 4 bases and J by 7 bases, leaving 5 bases between them.

This clonotype was recorded many times. The J gene is TRBJ1-1, the V gene TRBV4-3; D unclear. In germline, CDR1 is LGHNA, CDR2 YSLEER. The CDR3 has 15 residues. The ends were cut back, 0 bases at V and 0 bases at J, with 8 bases in the middle. The CDR3 bases are TGCGCCAGCAGCCAAGATACAAGGATGAACACTGAAGCTTTCTTT. It yields the protein CASSQDTRMNTEAFF.

The CDR3 DNA is TGTGCCACCAGTGACGCGGGACAGGGGCCCGCGGGGGGGGATACGCAGTATTTT. It is translated as CATSDAGQGPAGGDTQYF. This sequence joins TRBV24-1 and TRBJ2-3; perhaps TRBD1 as D (10 bases). The length of the CDR3 is 18 residues. CDR1 and CDR2 from the germline V gene are KGHDR and SFDVKD. Between the trimmed V and J ends, which lost 4 bases and 6 bases, there was a span of 25 bases.

This clonotype was counted a few times. This CDR3 reads CASTLGAGEQFF. As DNA, the CDR3 is TGTGCCAGCACCCTCGGGGCAGGTGAGCAGTTCTTC. The chain recombines TRBV3-1 with TRBJ2-1; D tentatively fits TRBD1 or TRBD2 (5 bases each). The CDR3 spans 12 residues. CDR1 is LGHDT and CDR2 is YNNKEL in the germline V gene (reference sequence). V shed 7 bases and J shed 9 bases, with 13 bases lying between them.

This clonotype occurred many times. V and J are TRBV12-3 or TRBV12-4 and TRBJ2-7; TRBD2 might be the D (5 bases). The CDR3 spans 14 residues. With 6 bases removed from V and 5 bases from J, the gap between germline ends came to 17 bases. The CDR3 bases are TGTGCCAGCAGCCTCACTTTCCGGGGTGACGAGCAGTACTTC. Its protein is CASSLTFRGDEQYF.

The rearrangement uses TRBV14 and TRBJ2-5; D ambiguous. Trimming took off 0 bases at V and 5 bases at J, with 13 bases between the two ends. Germline CDR1 reads SGHDN; CDR2 reads FVKESK. CDR3 length equals 15 residues. CDR3 DNA sequence: TGTGCCAGCAGCCAAGATAGGGTAAACGGCGAGACCCAGTACTTC. Protein: CASSQDRVNGETQYF.